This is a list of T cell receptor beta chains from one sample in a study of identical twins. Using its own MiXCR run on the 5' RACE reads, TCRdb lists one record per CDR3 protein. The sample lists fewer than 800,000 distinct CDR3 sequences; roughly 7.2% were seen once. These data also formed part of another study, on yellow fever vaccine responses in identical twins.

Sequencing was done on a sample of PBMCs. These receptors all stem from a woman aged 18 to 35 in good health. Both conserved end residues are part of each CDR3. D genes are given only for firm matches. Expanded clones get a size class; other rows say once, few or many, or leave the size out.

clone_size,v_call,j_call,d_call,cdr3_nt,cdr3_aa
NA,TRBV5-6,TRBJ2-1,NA,TGTGCCAGCAGCTCCATCCGCGGAGGTGAGCAGTTCTTC,CASSSIRGGEQFF
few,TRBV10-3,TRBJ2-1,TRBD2,TGTGCCATCAGGATAAGCGGGAAAAACAATGAGCAGTTCTTC,CAIRISGKNNEQFF
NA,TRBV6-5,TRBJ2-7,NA,TGTGCCAGCAGTTACTCACTAGTTACATACGAGCAGTACTTC,CASSYSLVTYEQYF
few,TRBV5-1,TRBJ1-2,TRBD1,TGCGCCAGCAGCGTGACAGGGGTGGACTATGGCTACACCTTC,CASSVTGVDYGYTF
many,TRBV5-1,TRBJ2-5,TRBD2,TGCGCCAGCAGCACGGTTAGCGGGATTAAAGAGACCCAGTACTTC,CASSTVSGIKETQYF
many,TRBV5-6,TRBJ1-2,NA,TGTGCCAGCAGCTTGGCCATCGGCGGGGGTGGCTACACCTTC,CASSLAIGGGGYTF
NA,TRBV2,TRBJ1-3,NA,TGTGCCAGCAGTGAAGAAATCAGCTCTGGAAACACCATATATTTT,CASSEEISSGNTIYF
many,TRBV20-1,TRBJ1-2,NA,TGCAGTGCTAGAAAGGGTGGGAACTATGGCTACACCTTC,CSARKGGNYGYTF
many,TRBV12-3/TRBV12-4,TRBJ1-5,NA,TGTGCCAGCAGAACAGGGATTAGCAATCAGCCCCAGCATTTT,CASRTGISNQPQHF
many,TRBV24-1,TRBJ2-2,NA,TGTGCCACCACGAGGGATAACACCGGGGAGCTGTTTTTT,CATTRDNTGELFF
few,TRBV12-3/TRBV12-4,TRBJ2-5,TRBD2,TGTGCCAGCACCACCTGGGGGGGGAGGGAGACCCAGTACTTC,CASTTWGGRETQYF
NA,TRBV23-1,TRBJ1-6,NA,TGCGCCAGCAGTCACGCGGGACAACAGTTTAGGTCACCCCTCCACTTT,CASSHAGQQFRSPLHF
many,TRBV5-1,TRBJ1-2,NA,TGCGCCAGCAGCTCCGAGCCGGGCCAGAACTATGGCTACACCTTC,CASSSEPGQNYGYTF
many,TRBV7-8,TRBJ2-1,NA,TGTGCCAGCGGACTGGGTGGGCTAGCATTGCAGTTCTTC,CASGLGGLALQFF
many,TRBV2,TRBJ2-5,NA,TGTGCCAGCAGAAACAGGGACTCCGGCCAAGAGACCCAGTACTTC,CASRNRDSGQETQYF